The T cell receptor (beta chain) described here comes from a study of T-cell reconstitution after alpha-beta-depleted transplantation in children. Unique molecular identifiers were incorporated during preparation of the TCRbeta library. From the PCR reads, TCRdb called clonotypes with MiXCR, one entry per CDR3 protein. The data contain around 200,000 distinct CDR3 sequences, about 8.4% of them singletons. This clonotype occurred many times. What it recognizes is unknown. Germline V gene sequence: CDR1 SGHRS, CDR2 YFSETQ. This CDR3 region has 11 residues. The germline V and J ends were trimmed by 4 bases and 6 bases, with 5 bases remaining between them. Study-level points and caveats: After transplant, at about two months, alpha-beta T cells were reportedly derived from several hundred expanded graft clones. At day 60, the high TCRbeta diversity found in some patients originated from recipient T cells and thymic progenitors that had survived.

The sequence was collected from a male patient aged 2 to 9 who had a stem cell transplant for acute myeloid leukemia, so the T cells may come from the graft donor. This sequence joins TRBV5-1 and TRBJ2-4; D is unclear. Sample: PBMCs, mostly from graft donor cells, taken 360 days after TCRalphabeta/CD19-depleted stem cell transplant. For the CDR3, the DNA is TGCGCCAGCAGCGGTGGAAACATTCAGTACTTC. Its translation is CASSGGNIQYF.